Each of the 18 T cell receptor beta chains below was sequenced from the same sample in a study of T cell responses to AZD1222 COVID-19 vaccine. Produced via immunoSEQ multiplex PCR; TCRdb's table is partial and in-frame only. The sample gives under 80,000 clones, about 87% of which show up once; around 21% is in the top ten. The sequencing used peripheral blood, collected on day 0 of AZD1222 vaccination. All receptors come from an adult in good health.

The V and J genes are TRBV5-8 and TRBJ1-2, with 7 bases aligning to TRBD1. V lost 4 bases and J lost 4; bases outside the gene matches: 7. This CDR3 is built from 14 residues. From germline, CDR1 is SGHTS and CDR2 YDEGEE. CDR3: CASSGGQAIYGYTF. CDR3 DNA sequence: TGTGCCAGCAGCGGAGGACAGGCGATCTATGGCTACACCTTC.

The chain employs TRBV30 and TRBJ1-1, with D perhaps matching TRBD1 (5 bases). The CDR3 covers 15 residues. V shed 2 bases and J shed 1 base, with 14 bases lying between them. CDR1 GTSNPN and CDR2 SVGIG come from the germline V gene (reference sequence). The chain's CDR3 is CAWSPSDRKNTEAFF. The CDR3 DNA is TGTGCCTGGAGTCCCAGCGACAGAAAGAACACTGAAGCTTTCTTT.

The gene calls are TRBV29-1 and TRBJ1-2; 7 positions match TRBD1. Germline trimming cut 4 bases from V and 1 base from J; bases unmatched to any gene: 3. The CDR3 length is 13 residues. CDR1 SQVTM and CDR2 ANQGSEA come from the germline V gene. The CDR3 DNA reads TGCAGCGTTGGGCAGGGGGTTAACTATGGCTACACCTTC. It specifies CSVGQGVNYGYTF.

The chain has TRBV5-6 and TRBJ2-2; D uncertain. Trimming stripped 0 bases from V and 2 bases from J, with 17 bases between. The germline CDR1 and CDR2 sequences are SGHDT and YYEEEE. CDR3 length: 18 amino acids. In DNA, the CDR3 is TGTGCCAGCAGCTTGGACGGTACCGGGCAGCCAAACACCGGGGAGCTGTTTTTT. Its protein product is CASSLDGTGQPNTGELFF.

This sequence joins TRBV6-2 or TRBV6-3 and TRBJ2-7, with D perhaps assigned TRBD1 or TRBD2 (7 bases each). In germline, CDR1 is MNHEY, CDR2 SVGEGT. The CDR3 loop spans 16 amino acids. Trimming cost V 2 bases and J 5 bases, with 19 bases left between them. Here the CDR3 reads CASSYPWEGAPHEQYF. The CDR3 nucleotides are TGTGCCAGCAGTTACCCCTGGGAGGGGGCGCCCCACGAGCAGTACTTC.

By share of the sample, this clone is medium-sized. The chain links TRBV11-1 to TRBJ1-1, with no clear D. Trimming left V 5 bases short and J 1 base short, with 14 bases between. The germline gives CDR1 SGHAT, CDR2 FQDESV (reference sequence). The CDR3 has 15 amino acids. The CDR3 DNA follows: TGTGCCAGCAGCCCGGACCTTAATCGGAACACTGAAGCTTTCTTT. Translation: CASSPDLNRNTEAFF.

In this sample, this clone turned up once. Here the CDR3 DNA reads TGTGCCAGCAGCTTAGCGTTTTTAGGTTCCTACAATGAGCAGTTCTTC. Translating it yields CASSLAFLGSYNEQFF. V and J are TRBV7-2 and TRBJ2-1; no clear D. The CDR3 has 16 amino acids. CDR1 is SGHTA, CDR2 FQGNSA, per germline. Trimming removed 0 bases from V and 1 base from J, with 10 bases in between.

The rearrangement links TRBV28 to TRBJ1-5; D is ambiguous. This CDR3 is 14 amino acids long. The V gene lost 2 bases and the J gene lost 9 bases, with 14 bases spanning the gap. Germline V gene sequence: CDR1 MDHEN, CDR2 SYDVKM. The CDR3 DNA is TGTGCCAGCAGTTTAATGTCAGAAGAATCGCCCCAGCATTTT. Translated: CASSLMSEESPQHF.

The chain couples TRBV10-2 to TRBJ1-4; unclear D gene. The V and J ends lost 7 bases and 8 bases respectively, with 17 bases between them. Germline loops: CDR1 WSHSY, CDR2 SAAADI. This CDR3 has 14 amino acids. The CDR3: CASTERAKREKLFF. The CDR3 nucleotides are TGCGCCAGCACAGAGCGGGCCAAAAGGGAAAAACTGTTTTTT.

The chain is built from TRBV29-1 and TRBJ2-7; tentative D call: TRBD1 (6 bases). Trimming removed 0 bases from V and 2 bases from J, with 11 bases in between. Germline-derived CDR1 and CDR2 are SQVTM and ANQGSEA. This CDR3 is built from 14 residues. CDR3 sequence (DNA): TGCAGCGTTGAAGATCCGGACAGAGCCTACGAGCAGTACTTC. Translation: CSVEDPDRAYEQYF.

Worth noting for this clone: Sequence at one end of the junction differs from germline and may be a read error. The chain is built from TRBV2 and TRBJ1-3; 9 bases map to TRBD1. The germline V gene has CDR1 SNHLY and CDR2 FYNNEI. This CDR3 contains 14 residues. The DNA for the CDR3 is TGTGCCAGCAGTCCCGGGACAGGGAGGCTGGCATGGCATTTT. It yields the protein CASSPGTGRLAWHF.

The gene calls are TRBV28 and TRBJ2-4; possibly TRBD2 for D (5 bases). V was cut by 6 bases and J by 0 bases, with 15 bases left in between. In germline, CDR1 is MDHEN, CDR2 SYDVKM. The CDR3 runs 16 residues. The CDR3 DNA follows: TGTGCCAGCAGAGCGGAGCGGAGACTAGCCAAAAACATTCAGTACTTC. Amino acids: CASRAERRLAKNIQYF.

CDR3: CASSPTPGTFQETQYF. As DNA, the CDR3 is TGTGCCAGCAGCCCCACTCCGGGAACCTTCCAAGAGACCCAGTACTTC. The genes are TRBV7-6 and TRBJ2-5, with a weak D call TRBD2 (5 bases). Trimming pared 5 bases from V and 1 base from J, leaving 17 bases between. The germline gives CDR1 SGHVS, CDR2 FNYEAQ. This CDR3 comprises 16 residues. The whole variable domain, filled in from reference TRBV7-6 and TRBJ2-5, reads GAGVSQSPRYKVTKRGQDVALRCDPISGHVSLYWYRQALGQGPEFLTYFNYEAQQDKSGLPNDRFSAERPEGSISTLTIQRTEQRDSAMYRCASSPTPGTFQETQYFGPGTRLLVL.

The chain links TRBV25-1 to TRBJ1-3; 8 bases match TRBD1. CDR1 and CDR2 from the germline V gene are MGHDK and SYGVNS. V dropped 9 bases and J dropped 4; count of bases not matched to a gene: 11. This CDR3 has 15 amino acids. The CDR3, as DNA: TGTGCCAGTGACCCCCCCCGGACAGGGGGAAACACCATATATTTT. Amino acid sequence: CASDPPRTGGNTIYF.

This clone was recorded only once. This sequence joins TRBV19 and TRBJ1-1; D uncertain. The CDR3 is 14 amino acids. V lost 7 bases and J 4 bases, leaving 16 bases between the germline ends. Germline V lookup: CDR1 LNHDA, CDR2 SQIVND (reference sequence). The CDR3 bases are TGTGCCAGTACTCCCGCACTTCGGGGCACTGAAGCTTTCTTT. Amino acid sequence: CASTPALRGTEAFF.

The rearrangement joins TRBV6-5 to TRBJ1-1; tentative D call: TRBD1 (6 bases). Germline V gene lookup returns CDR1 MNHEY and CDR2 SVGAGI. The CDR3 is 13 amino acids. V was pared by 5 bases and J by 8 bases, with 15 bases between. The CDR3 bases are TGTGCCAGCAGTCCATTTCAGGGGTCCGAAGCTTTCTTT. The encoded protein is CASSPFQGSEAFF.

V and J are TRBV2 and TRBJ1-1, with 10 bases that match TRBD1. The length of the CDR3 is 13 residues. Germline-derived CDR1 and CDR2 are SNHLY and FYNNEI. V shed 11 bases, J shed 5 bases, and the junction held 8 bases outside the gene matches. The CDR3 here is CAGGTGAFTEAFF. CDR3 coding DNA: TGTGCCGGTGGGACAGGGGCATTTACTGAAGCTTTCTTT.

The rearrangement links TRBV6-4 to TRBJ2-7; 10 bases align to TRBD2. The CDR3 sequence is 15 residues long. Germline CDR1 and CDR2: MRHNA and SNTAGT. V was pared by 6 bases and J by 0 bases, with 5 bases of the junction left unmatched. This CDR3 is CASSPLAGASYEQYF. CDR3 in DNA: TGTGCCAGCAGCCCCCTAGCGGGGGCCTCCTACGAGCAGTACTTC.